By its share, the clone carrying this T cell receptor (beta chain) is medium-sized. Antigen: not known. The CDR3 is made up of 15 amino acids. Per germline, CDR1 LNHDA and CDR2 SQIVND (reference sequence). V lost 5 bases and J lost 4; bases outside the gene matches: 9. Treatment noted: approximately 11-day PBMC culture with coronavirus spike peptide pools or control peptides (ViraFEST assay). The data are from a study of vaccination and CD4 T cells after COVID-19. Across the study: Post-vaccine sampling followed dose two by a median roughly 70 days (range 14 to 241).

Sequence data for DNA of cultured CD4+ T cells were generated by the Oncomine TCR Beta short-read assay. TCRdb analysed the PCR reads with MiXCR anew, one entry per CDR3 protein. The sample records about 11,000 distinct CDR3 sequences, around 50% being singletons. The rearrangement joins TRBV19 to TRBJ2-3; 7 nucleotides line up with TRBD1. The sample consisted of CD4+ T cells from blood, cultured in vitro. The TCR originated in a human donor who had recovered from COVID-19. DNA for the CDR3: TGTGCCAGTAGTCCTTCAGGACAGGTACCAGATACGCAGTATTTT. Residues: CASSPSGQVPDTQYF.